What follows is one T cell receptor (beta chain) and its context. The data were obtained in a study of regulatory T cells in long-lasting Graves disease. Time point described: persistent/refractory GD, antithyroid drugs over 5 years with positive TRAb. Preparation of the TCR library used RNA extracted from PBMCs. The germline V gene encodes CDR1 SGHAT and CDR2 FQNNGV. V gave up 2 bases and J gave up 7 bases, with 21 bases separating them. CDR3 length: 17 amino acids. Through Arm-PCR of CDR3 regions and iRepertoire HTBI primers, TCR beta libraries were built. MiXCR, run by TCRdb on the multiplex PCR reads, gives a single entry per CDR3 protein. The profile shows fewer than 550,000 distinct CDR3 sequences, roughly a fifth of them singletons.

The TCR sequence derives from a female donor with Graves disease. The sample in question was peripheral blood mononuclear cells (PBMCs), obtained when the disease was refractory, from a patient treated with antithyroid drugs. V usage is TRBV11-2 and J usage is TRBJ1-3; no definite D call. The CDR3 DNA sequence: TGTGCCAGCAGCTTACTCCGGGGAATGAGCCATCTTAACACCATATATTTT. Its translation is CASSLLRGMSHLNTIYF.